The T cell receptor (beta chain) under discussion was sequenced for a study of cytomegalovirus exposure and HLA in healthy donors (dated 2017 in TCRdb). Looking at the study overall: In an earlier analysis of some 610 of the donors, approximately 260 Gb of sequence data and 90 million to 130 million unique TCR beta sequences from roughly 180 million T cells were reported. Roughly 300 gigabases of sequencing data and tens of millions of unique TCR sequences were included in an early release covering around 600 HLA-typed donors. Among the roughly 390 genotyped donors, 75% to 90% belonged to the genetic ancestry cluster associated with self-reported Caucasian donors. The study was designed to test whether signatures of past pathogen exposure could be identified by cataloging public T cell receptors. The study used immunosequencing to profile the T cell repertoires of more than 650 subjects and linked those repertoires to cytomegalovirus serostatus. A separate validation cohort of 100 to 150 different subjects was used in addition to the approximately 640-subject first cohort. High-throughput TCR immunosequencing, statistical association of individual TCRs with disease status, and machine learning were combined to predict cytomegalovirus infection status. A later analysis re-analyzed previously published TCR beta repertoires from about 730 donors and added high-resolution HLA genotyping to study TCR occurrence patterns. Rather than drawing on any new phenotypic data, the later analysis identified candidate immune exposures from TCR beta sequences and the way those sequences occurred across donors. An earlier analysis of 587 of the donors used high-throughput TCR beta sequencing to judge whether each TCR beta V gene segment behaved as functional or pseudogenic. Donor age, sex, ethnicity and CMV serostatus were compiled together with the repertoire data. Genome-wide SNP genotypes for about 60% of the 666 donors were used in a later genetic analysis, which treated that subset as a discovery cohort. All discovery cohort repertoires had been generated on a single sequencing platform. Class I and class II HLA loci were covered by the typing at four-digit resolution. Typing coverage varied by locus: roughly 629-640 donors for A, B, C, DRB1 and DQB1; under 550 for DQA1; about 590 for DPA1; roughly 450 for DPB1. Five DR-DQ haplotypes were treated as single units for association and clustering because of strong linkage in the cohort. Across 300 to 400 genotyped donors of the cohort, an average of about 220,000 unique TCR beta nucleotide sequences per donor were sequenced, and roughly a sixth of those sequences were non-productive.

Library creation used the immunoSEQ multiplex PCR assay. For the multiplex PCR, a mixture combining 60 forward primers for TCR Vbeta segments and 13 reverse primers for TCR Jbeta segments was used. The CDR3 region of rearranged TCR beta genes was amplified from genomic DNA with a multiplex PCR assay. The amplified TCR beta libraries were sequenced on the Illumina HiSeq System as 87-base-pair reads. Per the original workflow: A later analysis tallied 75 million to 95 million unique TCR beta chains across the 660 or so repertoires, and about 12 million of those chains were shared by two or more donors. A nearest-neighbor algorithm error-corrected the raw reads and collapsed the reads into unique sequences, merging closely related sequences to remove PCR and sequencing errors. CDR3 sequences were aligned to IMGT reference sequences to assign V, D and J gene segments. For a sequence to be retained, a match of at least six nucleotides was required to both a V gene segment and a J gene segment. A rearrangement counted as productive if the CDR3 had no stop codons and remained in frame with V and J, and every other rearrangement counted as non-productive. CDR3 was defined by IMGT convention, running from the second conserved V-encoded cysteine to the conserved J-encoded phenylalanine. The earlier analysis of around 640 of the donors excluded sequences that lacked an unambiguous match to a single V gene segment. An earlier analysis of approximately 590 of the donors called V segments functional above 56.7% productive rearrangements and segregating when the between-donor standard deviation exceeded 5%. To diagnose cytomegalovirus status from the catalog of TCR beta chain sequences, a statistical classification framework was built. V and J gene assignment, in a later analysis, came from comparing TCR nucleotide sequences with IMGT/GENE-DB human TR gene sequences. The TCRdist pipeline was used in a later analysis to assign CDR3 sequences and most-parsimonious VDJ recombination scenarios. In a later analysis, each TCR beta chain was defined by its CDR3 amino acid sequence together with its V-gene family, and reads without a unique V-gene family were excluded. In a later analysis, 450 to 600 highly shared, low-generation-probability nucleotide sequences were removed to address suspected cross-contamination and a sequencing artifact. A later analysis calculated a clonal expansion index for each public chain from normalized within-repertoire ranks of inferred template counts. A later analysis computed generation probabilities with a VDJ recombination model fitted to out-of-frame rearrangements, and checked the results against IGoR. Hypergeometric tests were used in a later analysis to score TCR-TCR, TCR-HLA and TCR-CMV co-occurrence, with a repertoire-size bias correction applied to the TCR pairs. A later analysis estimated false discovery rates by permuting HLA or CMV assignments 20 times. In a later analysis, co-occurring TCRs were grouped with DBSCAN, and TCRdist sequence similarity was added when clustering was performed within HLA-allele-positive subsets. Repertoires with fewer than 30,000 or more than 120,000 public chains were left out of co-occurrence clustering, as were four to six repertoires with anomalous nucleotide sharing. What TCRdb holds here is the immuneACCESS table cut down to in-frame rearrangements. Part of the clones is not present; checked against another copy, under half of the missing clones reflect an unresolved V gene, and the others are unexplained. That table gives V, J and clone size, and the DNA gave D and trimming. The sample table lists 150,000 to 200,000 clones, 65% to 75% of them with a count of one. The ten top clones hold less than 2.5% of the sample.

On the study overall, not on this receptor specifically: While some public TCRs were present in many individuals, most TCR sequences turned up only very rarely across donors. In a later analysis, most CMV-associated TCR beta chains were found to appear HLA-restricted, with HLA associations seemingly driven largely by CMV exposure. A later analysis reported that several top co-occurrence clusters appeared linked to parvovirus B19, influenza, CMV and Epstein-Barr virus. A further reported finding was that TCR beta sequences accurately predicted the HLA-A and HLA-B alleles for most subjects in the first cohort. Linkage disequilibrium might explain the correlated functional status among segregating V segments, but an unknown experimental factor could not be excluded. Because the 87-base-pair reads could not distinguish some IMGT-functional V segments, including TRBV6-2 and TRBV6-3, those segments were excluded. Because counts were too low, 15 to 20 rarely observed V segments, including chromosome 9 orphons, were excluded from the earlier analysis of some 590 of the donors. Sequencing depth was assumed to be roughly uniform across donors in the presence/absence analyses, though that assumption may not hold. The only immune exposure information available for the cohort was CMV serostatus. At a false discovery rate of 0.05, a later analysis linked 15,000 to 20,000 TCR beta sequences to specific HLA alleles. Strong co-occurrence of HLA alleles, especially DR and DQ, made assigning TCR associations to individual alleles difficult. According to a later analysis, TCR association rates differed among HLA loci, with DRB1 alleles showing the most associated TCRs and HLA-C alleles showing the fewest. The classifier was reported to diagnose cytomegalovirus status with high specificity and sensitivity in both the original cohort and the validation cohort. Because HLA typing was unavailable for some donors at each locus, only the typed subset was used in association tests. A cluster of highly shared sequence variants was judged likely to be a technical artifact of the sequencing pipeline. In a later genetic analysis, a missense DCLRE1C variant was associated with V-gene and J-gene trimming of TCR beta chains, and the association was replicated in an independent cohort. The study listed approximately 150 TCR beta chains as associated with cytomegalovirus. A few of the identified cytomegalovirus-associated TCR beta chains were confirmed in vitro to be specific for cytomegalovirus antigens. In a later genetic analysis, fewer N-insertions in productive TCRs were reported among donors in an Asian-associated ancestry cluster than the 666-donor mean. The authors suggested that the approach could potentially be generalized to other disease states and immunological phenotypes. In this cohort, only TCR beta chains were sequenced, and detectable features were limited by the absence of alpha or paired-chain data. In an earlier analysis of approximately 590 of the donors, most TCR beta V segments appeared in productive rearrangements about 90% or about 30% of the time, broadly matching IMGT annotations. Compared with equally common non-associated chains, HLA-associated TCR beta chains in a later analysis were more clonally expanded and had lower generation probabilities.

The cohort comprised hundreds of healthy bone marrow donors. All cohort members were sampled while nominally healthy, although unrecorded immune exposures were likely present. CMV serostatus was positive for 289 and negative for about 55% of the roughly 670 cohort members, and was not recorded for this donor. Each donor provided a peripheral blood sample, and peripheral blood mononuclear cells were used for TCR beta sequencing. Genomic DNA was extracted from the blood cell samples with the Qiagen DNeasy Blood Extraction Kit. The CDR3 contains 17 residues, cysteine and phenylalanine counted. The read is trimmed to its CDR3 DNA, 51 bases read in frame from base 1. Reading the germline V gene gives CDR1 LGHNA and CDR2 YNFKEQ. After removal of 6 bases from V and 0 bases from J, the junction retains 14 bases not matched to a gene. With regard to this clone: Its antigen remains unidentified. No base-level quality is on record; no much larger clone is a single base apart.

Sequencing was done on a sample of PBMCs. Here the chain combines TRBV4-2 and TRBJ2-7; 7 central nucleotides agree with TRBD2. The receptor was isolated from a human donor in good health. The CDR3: CASRRALAGPRSYEQYF. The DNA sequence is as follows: TGTGCCAGCAGGAGGGCTTTAGCGGGCCCCCGCTCCTACGAGCAGTACTTC.